The 10 T cell receptor beta chains reported below all come from one sample, sequenced in a study of T cell repertoires in cytomegalovirus infection (dated by TCRdb to about 2019). Their target antigens are unknown. Sequenced using an Illumina HiSeq 1500. TCRdb reanalyzed the raw reads on its own, using fastp at Q25 for trimming and MiXCR for clone calling, and kept in-frame beta chains. Identical CDR3 proteins give one entry, which carries the most common genes and DNA. The sample contains some 200,000 distinct CDR3 sequences, 35% to 45% of them found a single time. The biggest ten clones account for 59% of the sample. The treatment or condition label, as the study defines it: in vitro stimulation with specific CMV peptide epitopes to enrich CMV-specific T cells. This sample comprised CD8+ T cells from cultured PBMCs, obtained from culture after CMV antigen stimulation. All receptors derive from a human donor in good health (CMV status not recorded). Some clones in this sample may be carry-over from other donors' samples.

This clonotype was detected once. V and J are TRBV25-1 and TRBJ1-5; D gene unclear. Germline CDR1 reads MGHDK; CDR2 reads SYGVNS. V gave up 0 bases and J gave up 3 bases, with 6 bases separating them. The CDR3 length is 14 residues. CDR3 protein: CASSEYRVNQPQHF. The DNA of the CDR3 is TGTGCCAGCAGTGAATATCGGGTCAATCAGCCCCAGCATTTT.

The table lists this clonotype with a few counts. The J gene is TRBJ1-1, the V gene TRBV7-8, with D possibly being TRBD1 (6 bases). The CDR3 has 16 residues. The germline V gene encodes CDR1 SGHVS and CDR2 FQNEAQ. The germline V and J ends were trimmed by 4 bases and 1 base, with 16 bases remaining between them. DNA for the CDR3: TGTGCCAGCAGCTCCAGGGGCCCAGGGCGGAACACTGAAGCTTTCTTT. Residues: CASSSRGPGRNTEAFF.

The J gene is TRBJ2-2, the V gene TRBV6-8, with 14 bases fitting TRBD2. The junction had 5 bases not matched to a gene; V was cut back by 0 bases and J by 8 bases. CDR3 length equals 17 residues. Germline values: CDR1 MNHGY, CDR2 SAAAGT. The CDR3 here is CASSYSGTSGRRGELFF. In DNA, the CDR3 is TGTGCCAGCAGTTACTCCGGGACTAGCGGGAGAAGGGGGGAGCTGTTTTTT.

The V call is TRBV5-6, the J call TRBJ2-7; D may be TRBD1 (6 bases). Trimming left V 0 bases short and J 4 bases short, with 17 bases between. The CDR3 has 16 amino acids. The V gene's germline CDR1 is SGHDT and CDR2 YYEEEE. The CDR3 coding sequence is TGTGCCAGCAGCTTGGGCTCAGGGGCGACCGGATACGAGCAGTACTTC. This codes for CASSLGSGATGYEQYF. The variable domain in full, completed from reference TRBV5-6 and TRBJ2-7, reads DAGVTQSPTHLIKTRGQQVTLRCSPKSGHDTVSWYQQALGQGPQFIFQYYEEEERQRGNFPDRFSGHQFPNYSSELNVNALLLGDSALYLCASSLGSGATGYEQYFGPGTRLTVT.

The table lists this clonotype with a few counts. The genes are TRBV20-1 and TRBJ2-4; D call uncertain. The CDR3 consists of 13 residues. Germline-derived CDR1 and CDR2 are DFQATT and SNEGSKA (reference sequence). V gave up 3 bases and J gave up 2 bases, with 8 bases separating them. As DNA, the CDR3 is TGCAGTGCTAGTCCAGTTTCCAAAAACATTCAGTACTTC. It codes for CSASPVSKNIQYF.

This clonotype was seen a handful of times. V usage is TRBV7-3 and J usage is TRBJ2-2, with D possibly being TRBD1 (5 bases). This CDR3 is 15 amino acids long. V gave up 5 bases and J gave up 2 bases, with 12 bases separating them. Germline V CDR1 and CDR2: SGHTA, FQGTGA. The CDR3, as DNA: TGTGCCAGCAGCCAGACAGAATTAAACACCGGGGAGCTGTTTTTT. Residues: CASSQTELNTGELFF.

This clonotype was counted a few times. The V call is TRBV7-9, the J call TRBJ2-1; 11 bases line up with TRBD1. The germline V gene has CDR1 SEHNR and CDR2 FQNEAQ (reference sequence). With 1 base clipped from V and 12 bases from J, the junction kept 8 bases outside the gene matches. The CDR3 runs to 15 residues. CDR3 in DNA: TGTGCCAGCAGCTTAGAAGGACAGGGGGCCCGGTGGCAGTTCTTC. This sequence encodes CASSLEGQGARWQFF.

The table lists this clonotype with a few counts. V gene TRBV7-9 combines with J gene TRBJ2-5; D is tentatively TRBD1 or TRBD2 (5 bases each). V lost 5 bases, J lost 5 bases, and 18 bases lay in between. The germline gives CDR1 SEHNR, CDR2 FQNEAQ (reference sequence). The CDR3 sequence is 15 residues long. The CDR3 region is CASSSATRGEETQYF. In DNA, the CDR3 is TGTGCCAGCAGCAGTGCTACTAGAGGGGAGGAGACCCAGTACTTC.

For this clonotype: This may arise from a read error, as a much more abundant clone is one base away. The chain carries TRBV7-2 and TRBJ1-2; a weak D match, TRBD1 (6 bases). Germline V gene lookup returns CDR1 SGHTA and CDR2 FQGNSA. CDR3 length: 15 residues. V shed 0 bases and J shed 1 base, with 9 bases lying between them. CDR3 DNA sequence: TGTGCCAGCAGCTTAGCGGGGGGACATAACTATGGCTACACCTTC. It codes for CASSLAGGHNYGYTF.

This clonotype was detected a few times. DNA of the CDR3: TGTGCCAGCAGTTTCTCCGGGACTCCACCCAATGAGCAGTTCTTC. Residues: CASSFSGTPPNEQFF. The rearrangement joins TRBV12-3 or TRBV12-4 to TRBJ2-1; maybe TRBD2 (6 bases). This CDR3 is built from 15 residues. The V end lost 3 bases, the J end lost 6 bases, and 15 bases lay between the germline ends.